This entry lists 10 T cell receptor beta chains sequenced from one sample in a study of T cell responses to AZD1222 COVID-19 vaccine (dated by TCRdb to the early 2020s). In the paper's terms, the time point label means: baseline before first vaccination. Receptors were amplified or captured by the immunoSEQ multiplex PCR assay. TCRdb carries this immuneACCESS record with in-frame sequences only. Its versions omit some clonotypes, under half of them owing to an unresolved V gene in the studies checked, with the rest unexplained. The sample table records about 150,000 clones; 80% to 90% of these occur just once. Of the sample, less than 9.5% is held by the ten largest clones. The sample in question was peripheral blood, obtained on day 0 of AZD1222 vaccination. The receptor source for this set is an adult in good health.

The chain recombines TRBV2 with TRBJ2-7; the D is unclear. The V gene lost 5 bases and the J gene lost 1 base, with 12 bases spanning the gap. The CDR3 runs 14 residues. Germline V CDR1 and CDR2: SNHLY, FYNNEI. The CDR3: CASSWQASSYEQYF. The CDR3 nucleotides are TGTGCCAGCAGTTGGCAGGCTTCATCCTACGAGCAGTACTTC.

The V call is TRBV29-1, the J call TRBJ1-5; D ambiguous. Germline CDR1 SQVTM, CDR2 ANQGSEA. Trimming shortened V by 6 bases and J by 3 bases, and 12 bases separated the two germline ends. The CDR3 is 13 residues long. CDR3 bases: TGCAGCGTCGCGGGAGCTTACAATCAGCCCCAGCATTTT. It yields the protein CSVAGAYNQPQHF.

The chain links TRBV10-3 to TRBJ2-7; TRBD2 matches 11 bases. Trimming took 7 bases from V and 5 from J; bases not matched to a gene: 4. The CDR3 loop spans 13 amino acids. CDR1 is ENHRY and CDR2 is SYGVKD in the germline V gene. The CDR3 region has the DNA TGTGCCATCACCGGGACTAGCGGAAACGAGCAGTACTTC. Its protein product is CAITGTSGNEQYF.

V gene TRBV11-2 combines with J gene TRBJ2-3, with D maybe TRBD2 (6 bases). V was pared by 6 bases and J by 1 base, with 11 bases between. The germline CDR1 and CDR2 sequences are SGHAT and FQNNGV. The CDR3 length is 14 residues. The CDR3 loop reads CASSSIAGTDTQYF. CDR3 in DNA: TGTGCCAGCAGTTCTATAGCGGGCACAGATACGCAGTATTTT.

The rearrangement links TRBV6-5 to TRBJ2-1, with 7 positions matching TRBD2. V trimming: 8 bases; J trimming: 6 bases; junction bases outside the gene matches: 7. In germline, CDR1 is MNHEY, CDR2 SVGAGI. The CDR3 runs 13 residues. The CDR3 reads CASGGSVLNEQFF. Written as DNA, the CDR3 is TGTGCCAGCGGCGGGAGCGTTCTCAATGAGCAGTTCTTC.

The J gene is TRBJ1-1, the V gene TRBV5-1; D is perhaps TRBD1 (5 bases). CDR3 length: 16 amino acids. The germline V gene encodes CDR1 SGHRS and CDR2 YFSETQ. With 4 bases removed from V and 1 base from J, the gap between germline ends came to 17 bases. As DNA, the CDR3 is TGCGCCAGCAGCCTTGGGGGTGGCAGGGCGAACACTGAAGCTTTCTTT. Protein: CASSLGGGRANTEAFF.

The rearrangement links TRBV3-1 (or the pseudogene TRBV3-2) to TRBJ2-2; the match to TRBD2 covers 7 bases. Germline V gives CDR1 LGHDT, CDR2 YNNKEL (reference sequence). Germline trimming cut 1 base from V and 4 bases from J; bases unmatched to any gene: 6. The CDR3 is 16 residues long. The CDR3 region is CASSQAGRGVTGELFF. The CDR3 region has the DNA TGTGCCAGCAGCCAAGCAGGGAGGGGAGTCACCGGGGAGCTGTTTTTT.

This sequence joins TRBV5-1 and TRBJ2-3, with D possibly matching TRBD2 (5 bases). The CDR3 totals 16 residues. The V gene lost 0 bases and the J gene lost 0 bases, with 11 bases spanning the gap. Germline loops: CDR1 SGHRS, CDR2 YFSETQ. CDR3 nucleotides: TGCGCCAGCAGCTTGGCCCCGGGCGGGAGCACAGATACGCAGTATTTT. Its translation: CASSLAPGGSTDTQYF.

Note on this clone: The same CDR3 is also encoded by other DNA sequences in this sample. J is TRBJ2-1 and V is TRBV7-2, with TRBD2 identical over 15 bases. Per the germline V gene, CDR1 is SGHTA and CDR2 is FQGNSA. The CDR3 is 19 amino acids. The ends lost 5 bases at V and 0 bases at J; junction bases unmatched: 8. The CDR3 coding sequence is TGTGCCAGCAGCGGGGGACTAGCGGGGGGCTGGGACTCCTACAATGAGCAGTTCTTC. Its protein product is CASSGGLAGGWDSYNEQFF.

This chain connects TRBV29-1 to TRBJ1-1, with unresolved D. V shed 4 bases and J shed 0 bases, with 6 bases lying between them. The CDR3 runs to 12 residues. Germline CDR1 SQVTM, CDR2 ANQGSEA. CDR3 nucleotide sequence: TGCAGCGTTGCCCTGGTGAACACTGAAGCTTTCTTT. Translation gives CSVALVNTEAFF.